Listed here are 30 T cell receptor beta chains from one sample, sequenced in a study of response to subunit inactivated influenza vaccine. MiXCR, run by TCRdb on the RT-PCR reads, gives a single entry per CDR3 protein. The profile shows 500,000 to 600,000 distinct CDR3 sequences, about 11% of them singletons. These data also featured in a second study, about T cells expressing NK-cell markers. As that report states: cDNA encoding TCR beta was synthesized via 5'RACE template switching incorporating UMIs.

The specimen was PBMCs from blood, collected on the day of vaccination. These receptors were collected from a man over 45 who received an inactivated influenza vaccine.

This clonotype came up a few times. The rearrangement uses TRBV12-3 or TRBV12-4 and TRBJ2-7; 8 bases line up with TRBD1. J lost 2 bases, V lost 5 bases, and 2 bases had no gene match. The CDR3 has 13 residues. In DNA form, the CDR3 reads TGTGCCAGCAGTACGGACAGGGCCTACGAGCAGTACTTC. Protein sequence: CASSTDRAYEQYF.

The table lists this clonotype with a count of one. Germline and junction disagree at one end, which may indicate a read error. The V gene is TRBV10-3, the J gene TRBJ2-5, with 7 bases identical to TRBD1. CDR3 length equals 16 residues. Germline V gives CDR1 ENHRY, CDR2 SYGVKD. The CDR3 sequence: CAISESDRASQETLYF. CDR3 DNA: TGTGCCATCAGTGAGTCTGACAGGGCCTCCCAAGAGACCCTGTACTTC.

The rearrangement joins TRBV14 to TRBJ1-2; possibly TRBD1 for D (6 bases). The CDR3 contains 13 residues. Per germline, CDR1 SGHDN and CDR2 FVKESK. The V and J ends lost 4 bases and 8 bases respectively, with 14 bases between them. CDR3 sequence reads: CASSRTGRDGYTF. The CDR3 DNA sequence: TGTGCCAGCAGCCGAACAGGGAGAGACGGCTACACCTTC.

This clonotype was counted between two and nine times. The chain links TRBV4-2 to TRBJ1-5; D gene uncertain. Per germline, CDR1 LGHNA and CDR2 YNFKEQ. CDR3 length equals 16 residues. V was cut by 2 bases and J by 7 bases, with 18 bases left in between. In DNA, the CDR3 is TGTGCCAGCAGCCAATTGACCGGGCCAAAAGCCCAGCCCCAGCATTTT. It translates to CASSQLTGPKAQPQHF.

This clonotype was observed a handful of times. The chain joins TRBV30 to TRBJ1-1; D is uncertain. Trimming removed 5 bases at V and 0 bases at J, with 10 bases between. Germline V gene data show CDR1 as GTSNPN and CDR2 as SVGIG (reference sequence). CDR3 length equals 13 residues. The CDR3 region is CAWGKELNTEAFF. The CDR3 nucleotides are TGTGCCTGGGGGAAGGAGTTGAACACTGAAGCTTTCTTT. The whole variable domain, filled in from reference TRBV30 and TRBJ1-1, reads SQTIHQWPATLVQPVGSPLSLECTVEGTSNPNLYWYRQAAGRGLQLLFYSVGIGQISSEVPQNLSASRPQDRQFILSSKKLLLSDSGFYLCAWGKELNTEAFFGQGTRLTVV.

This sequence joins TRBV3-1 and TRBJ1-2; the D gene is possibly TRBD1 (5 bases). The CDR3 has 13 amino acids. V lost 3 bases and J lost 4, with 9 bases in between. Germline values: CDR1 LGHDT, CDR2 YNNKEL (reference sequence). The DNA for the CDR3 is TGTGCCAGCAGCCAGGGCAGGGCCTATGGCTACACCTTC. The encoded protein is CASSQGRAYGYTF.

This chain connects TRBV5-6 to TRBJ2-3, with 14 bases aligning to TRBD2. V lost 0 bases to trimming and J lost 2 bases; unmatched junction nucleotides: 8. The CDR3 consists of 19 residues. CDR1 and CDR2 from the germline V gene are SGHDT and YYEEEE. CDR3 amino acids: CASSLGRTSGRSFTDTQYF. CDR3 DNA: TGTGCCAGCAGCTTGGGAAGGACTAGCGGGAGGTCTTTCACAGATACGCAGTATTTT.

Only a few counts were recorded for this clonotype. This rearrangement joins TRBV7-9 to TRBJ1-1; D is perhaps TRBD1 (6 bases). CDR1 SEHNR and CDR2 FQNEAQ come from the germline V gene (reference sequence). V lost 3 bases and J lost 1, with 12 bases in between. CDR3 length equals 15 residues. In DNA form, the CDR3 reads TGTGCCAGCAGCTTCGGACAGAGAAGGAACACTGAAGCTTTCTTT. This gives the protein CASSFGQRRNTEAFF.

This clonotype has a handful of counts. The chain recombines TRBV4-2 with TRBJ2-1; 8 bases map to TRBD1. Germline CDR1 is LGHNA and CDR2 is YNFKEQ. The V segment lost 0 bases and the J segment 8 bases; nucleotides outside the gene matches: 12. The CDR3 spans 17 residues. The CDR3 is CASSQERTGRGFDEQFF. The CDR3 nucleotides are TGTGCCAGCAGCCAAGAGCGGACAGGGAGAGGGTTCGATGAGCAGTTCTTC.

V usage is TRBV29-1 and J usage is TRBJ2-7, with a weak D call TRBD1 (7 bases). Germline CDR1 is SQVTM and CDR2 is ANQGSEA. The V gene lost 7 bases and the J gene lost 5 bases, with 15 bases spanning the gap. This CDR3 comprises 12 residues. In DNA, the CDR3 is TGCAGCGCCCGACAGGGAGGTCACGAGCAGTACTTC. This codes for CSARQGGHEQYF.

This clonotype turned up a few times. The rearrangement uses TRBV24-1 and TRBJ2-5; possible D gene TRBD1, 5 bases. Germline values: CDR1 KGHDR, CDR2 SFDVKD. V lost 5 bases and J 5 bases, leaving 17 bases between the germline ends. There are 15 residues in the CDR3. CDR3 in amino acids: CATSAGQGFHETQYF. In DNA, the CDR3 is TGTGCCACCAGTGCCGGTCAGGGATTCCACGAGACCCAGTACTTC.

CDR3 amino acids: CASSQVYGNNSPLHF. CDR3 sequence (DNA): TGCGCCAGCAGCCAAGTTTACGGGAATAATTCACCCCTCCACTTT. The chain couples TRBV4-3 to TRBJ1-6, with D unclear. Germline assignment: CDR1 LGHNA and CDR2 YSLEER. The V end was cut by 1 base, the J end by 5 bases, with 9 bases between. The CDR3 is 15 residues long.

The genes are TRBV7-2 and TRBJ1-1; D is ambiguous. Trimming took 2 bases from V and 1 from J, leaving 11 bases between them. Germline V gene data show CDR1 as SGHTA and CDR2 as FQGNSA. This CDR3 is 15 amino acids long. The CDR3 sequence: CASSLSYKGNTEAFF. CDR3 nucleotide sequence: TGTGCCAGCAGCTTATCTTATAAGGGGAACACTGAAGCTTTCTTT.

There are many counts of this clonotype. The J gene is TRBJ2-7, the V gene TRBV12-3 or TRBV12-4, with 11 bases fitting TRBD1. The CDR3 has 15 residues. V shed 5 bases and J 3 bases; nucleotides not matched to a gene: 6. CDR3 loop: CASSPRTGGLYEQYF. The CDR3 DNA sequence: TGTGCCAGCAGTCCTCGGACAGGGGGCCTCTACGAGCAGTACTTC.

CDR3 bases: TGTGCCAGCAGCGGATTGCGCGTAAACACTGAAGCTTTCTTT. It codes for CASSGLRVNTEAFF. The chain couples TRBV7-2 to TRBJ1-1; D is unclear. V was cut by 5 bases and J by 2 bases, with 12 bases left in between. The CDR3 loop spans 14 amino acids. From germline, CDR1 is SGHTA and CDR2 FQGNSA. Full variable domain (outside the CDR3, taken from reference TRBV7-2 and TRBJ1-1): GAGVSQSPSNKVTEKGKDVELRCDPISGHTALYWYRQSLGQGLEFLIYFQGNSAPDKSGLPSDRFSAERTGGSVSTLTIQRTQQEDSAVYLCASSGLRVNTEAFFGQGTRLTVV.

The V gene is TRBV28, the J gene TRBJ2-2; a possible D gene is TRBD1 (6 bases). The V end was cut by 6 bases, the J end by 6 bases, with 20 bases between. CDR3 length: 16 amino acids. The V gene's germline CDR1 is MDHEN and CDR2 SYDVKM. The CDR3 protein is CASSPVGRGRSGELFF. Written as DNA, the CDR3 is TGTGCCAGCAGCCCCGTCGGCAGGGGCCGATCCGGGGAGCTGTTTTTT. The complete variable domain, with remaining parts taken from reference TRBV28 and TRBJ2-2, reads DVKVTQSSRYLVKRTGEKVFLECVQDMDHENMFWYRQDPGLGLRLIYFSYDVKMKEKGDIPEGYSVSREKKERFSLILESASTNQTSMYLCASSPVGRGRSGELFFGEGSRLTVL.

This clonotype showed up just a few times. The gene calls are TRBV5-5 and TRBJ2-7; the D gene could be TRBD1 or TRBD2 (5 bases each). The CDR3 sequence is 15 residues long. Germline CDR1 and CDR2: SGHKS and YYEKEE (reference sequence). V shed 4 bases and J shed 3 bases, with 17 bases lying between them. The CDR3 region is CASSPEMGPFYEQYF. The CDR3, as DNA: TGTGCCAGCAGCCCCGAGATGGGACCGTTCTACGAGCAGTACTTC.

CDR3 in amino acids: CASSISRDREQFF. The DNA of the CDR3 is TGTGCCAGTAGTATTTCTAGGGACAGAGAGCAGTTCTTC. The chain carries TRBV19 and TRBJ2-1; TRBD1 matches at 7 bases. Germline-derived CDR1 and CDR2 are LNHDA and SQIVND (reference sequence). Germline trimming cut 3 bases from V and 10 bases from J; bases unmatched to any gene: 6. The CDR3 sequence is 13 residues long.

This clonotype showed up just a few times. This sequence joins TRBV20-1 and TRBJ2-7, with D possibly TRBD1 on 6 matching bases. Germline V gives CDR1 DFQATT, CDR2 SNEGSKA (reference sequence). The V end was cut by 0 bases, the J end by 4 bases, with 10 bases between. This CDR3 is built from 13 residues. The CDR3 nucleotides read TGCAGTGCTAGAGATGGGACAATATACGAGCAGTACTTC. Its translation is CSARDGTIYEQYF.

V and J are TRBV7-2 and TRBJ2-1, with D unresolved. Trimming cost V 5 bases and J 4 bases, with 12 bases left between them. Germline lookup yields CDR1 SGHTA and CDR2 FQGNSA. CDR3 length equals 14 residues. The CDR3 bases are TGTGCCAGCAGCCCTACCCCCAGATACAATGAGCAGTTCTTC. Amino acids: CASSPTPRYNEQFF.

This clonotype appeared many times. The rearrangement uses TRBV10-3 and TRBJ2-5, with D uncertain. Trimming took off 5 bases at V and 0 bases at J, with 1 base between the two ends. This CDR3 has 11 residues. CDR1 and CDR2 from the germline V gene are ENHRY and SYGVKD. Here the CDR3 DNA reads TGTGCCATCAGTTACCAAGAGACCCAGTACTTC. The encoded protein is CAISYQETQYF.

The genes are TRBV12-3 or TRBV12-4 and TRBJ1-1; 10 bases are shared with TRBD1. The CDR3 loop spans 15 amino acids. J gave up 4 bases and V 6 bases, and 8 bases lay outside the gene matches. The CDR3 loop is CASSPRRDRGTEAFF. CDR3 sequence (DNA): TGTGCCAGCAGCCCCCGAAGGGACAGGGGCACTGAAGCTTTCTTT.

The gene calls are TRBV5-5 and TRBJ1-3; D gene unclear. V lost 0 bases, J lost 0 bases, and 10 bases lay in between. The CDR3 runs to 16 residues. Germline V gene lookup returns CDR1 SGHKS and CDR2 YYEKEE (reference sequence). The CDR3 protein is CASSLAPGDSGNTIYF. CDR3 in DNA: TGTGCCAGCAGCTTGGCCCCAGGCGACTCTGGAAACACCATATATTTT. Full variable domain (outside the CDR3, taken from reference TRBV5-5 and TRBJ1-3): DAGVTQSPTHLIKTRGQQVTLRCSPISGHKSVSWYQQVLGQGPQFIFQYYEKEERGRGNFPDRFSARQFPNYSSELNVNALLLGDSALYLCASSLAPGDSGNTIYFGEGSWLTVV.

The gene calls are TRBV6-5 and TRBJ2-1, with 10 bases aligning to TRBD2. V was pared by 2 bases and J by 8 bases, with 9 bases of the junction left unmatched. CDR1 and CDR2 (germline): MNHEY, SVGAGI. This CDR3 is 16 amino acids long. CDR3 nucleotides: TGTGCCAGCAGTTACAGTCTAGCGGGAGTACATGATGAGCAGTTCTTC. It encodes CASSYSLAGVHDEQFF.

This clonotype showed up many times. This chain uses TRBV19 with TRBJ1-5, with TRBD1 as a possible D gene (5 bases). The CDR3 loop spans 16 amino acids. Germline CDR1 and CDR2: LNHDA and SQIVND (reference sequence). Trimming left V 3 bases short and J 2 bases short, with 14 bases between. Here the CDR3 reads CASSITGQRGNQPQHF. CDR3 bases: TGTGCCAGTAGTATTACGGGGCAGAGAGGCAATCAGCCCCAGCATTTT.

This clonotype was found many times. V usage is TRBV4-1 and J usage is TRBJ1-1, with TRBD1 as a possible D gene (6 bases). Looked up from germline, CDR1 is MGHRA and CDR2 is YSYEKL. This CDR3 is 14 amino acids long. Trimming shortened V by 7 bases and J by 5 bases, and 17 bases separated the two germline ends. The CDR3 spells CASTSARGRTEAFF. CDR3 bases: TGCGCCAGCACCAGTGCAAGGGGGAGAACTGAAGCTTTCTTT.

The sample holds a few counts of this clonotype. The rearrangement links TRBV11-1 to TRBJ2-5, with 13 bases fitting TRBD2. With 1 base clipped from V and 2 bases from J, the junction kept 7 bases outside the gene matches. The CDR3 totals 18 residues. The V gene's germline CDR1 is SGHAT and CDR2 FQDESV (reference sequence). The DNA for the CDR3 is TGTGCCAGCAGCTTAGTCTTGGGACTAGCGGGATTTCAAGAGACCCAGTACTTC. Residues: CASSLVLGLAGFQETQYF.

The chain combines TRBV11-2 with TRBJ2-3; 12 nucleotides align to TRBD2. The CDR3 runs to 15 residues. The trim removed 5 bases at V and 8 bases at J, leaving 8 bases unmatched. Germline V lookup: CDR1 SGHAT, CDR2 FQNNGV. The CDR3 DNA reads as TGTGCCAGCAGCATTCGACTAGCGGGAGAAAGTACGCAGTATTTT. It encodes CASSIRLAGESTQYF.

This chain joins TRBV7-6 and TRBJ2-3; D is uncertain. CDR1 SGHVS and CDR2 FNYEAQ come from the germline V gene. V lost 1 base and J 2 bases, leaving 10 bases between the germline ends. The CDR3 contains 15 residues. CDR3 bases: TGTGCCAGCAGCTTAGTGCAGGTAGCCACAGATACGCAGTATTTT. Translation: CASSLVQVATDTQYF.

The table lists this clonotype with many counts. The genes are TRBV11-2 and TRBJ2-7; TRBD1 agrees at 9 bases. The trim removed 1 base at V and 1 base at J, leaving 5 bases unmatched. The CDR3 is 16 amino acids. Germline-derived CDR1 and CDR2 are SGHAT and FQNNGV. The CDR3 nucleotides are TGTGCCAGCAGCTTAGGGAACAGGGGGCTTTCCTACGAGCAGTACTTC. Its translation: CASSLGNRGLSYEQYF.